The present entry profiles one T cell receptor beta chain with its context. The antigen remains undetermined. This entry belongs to a study of T cell repertoires in cytomegalovirus infection. Across the whole study: Alongside well-studied HLA-B-restricted CMV epitopes, recently identified HLA-C-restricted CMV epitopes were also used.

MiXCR was run by TCRdb on the reads, yielding one entry per CDR3 protein. The sample holds about 830,000 distinct CDR3 sequences, approximately 32% seen once. CDR1 SGHAT and CDR2 FQDESV come from the germline V gene (reference sequence). This CDR3 comprises 20 residues. V dropped 5 bases and J dropped 6 bases, with 35 bases sitting between them. The source was cultured CD8+ T cells from PBMCs, collected from culture after CMV antigen stimulation. The chain carries TRBV11-1 and TRBJ2-7, with D possibly matching TRBD1 (8 bases). The sequence derives from a human donor in good health (CMV status not recorded). Some clones in this sample may be carry-over from other donors' samples. The CDR3 DNA sequence: TGTGCCAGCAGCCGAGAGCAGGGGGCACCGGAAGGACTAGTTGATTGCGAGCAGTACGTC. Encoded protein: CASSREQGAPEGLVDCEQYV.